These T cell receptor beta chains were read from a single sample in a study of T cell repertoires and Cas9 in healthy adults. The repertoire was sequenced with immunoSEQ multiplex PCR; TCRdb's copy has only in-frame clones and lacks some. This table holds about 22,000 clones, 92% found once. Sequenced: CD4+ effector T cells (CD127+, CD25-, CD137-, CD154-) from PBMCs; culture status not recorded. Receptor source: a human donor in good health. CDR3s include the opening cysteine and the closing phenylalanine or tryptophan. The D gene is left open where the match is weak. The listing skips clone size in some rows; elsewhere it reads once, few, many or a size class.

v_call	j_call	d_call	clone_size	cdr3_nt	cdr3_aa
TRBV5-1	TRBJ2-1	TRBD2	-	TGCGCCAGCAGCTTGGACGTAGCGGGAGAATACAATGAGCAGTTCTTC	CASSLDVAGEYNEQFF
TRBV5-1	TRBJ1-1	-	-	TGCGCCAGCAGCTCTGACAGAAAGAACACTGAAGCTTTCTTT	CASSSDRKNTEAFF
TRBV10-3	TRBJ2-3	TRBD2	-	TGTGCCATCAGTGAAGCGGGGGGATACACAGATACGCAGTATTTT	CAISEAGGYTDTQYF
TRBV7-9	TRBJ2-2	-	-	TGTGCCAGCAGCCTGAACACCGGGGAGCTGCTTTTT	CASSLNTGELLF
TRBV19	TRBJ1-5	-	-	TGTGCCAGTAGTTCTGACAGATCCAGTCAGCCCCAGCATTTT	CASSSDRSSQPQHF
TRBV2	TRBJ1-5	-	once	TGTGCCAGCAGTGGGGTGGGGAAAGGCAATCAGCCCCAGCATTTT	CASSGVGKGNQPQHF
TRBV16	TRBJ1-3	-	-	TGTGCCAGCAGCCAAATGAAGGGAGGCTCTGGAAACACCATATATTTT	CASSQMKGGSGNTIYF
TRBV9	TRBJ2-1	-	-	TGTGCCAGCAGCGTAGTAGGGACTGCCTACAATGAGCAGTTCTTC	CASSVVGTAYNEQFF
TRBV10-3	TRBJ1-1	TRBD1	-	TGTGCCATCAGTGAGTCAGGGGGCGTTGAAGCTTTCTTT	CAISESGGVEAFF
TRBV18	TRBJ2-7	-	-	TGTGGCAGCTCACGACAGAGCTCCTACGAGCAGTACTTC	CGSSRQSSYEQYF
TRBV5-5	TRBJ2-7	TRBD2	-	TGTGCCAGCAGCTTGGTCGGGACTAACTACGAGCAGTACTTC	CASSLVGTNYEQYF
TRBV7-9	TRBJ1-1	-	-	TGTGCCAGCAGCTTAGATTTGATAGCTTTCTTT	CASSLDLIAFF
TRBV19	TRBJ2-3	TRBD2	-	TGTGCCAGTAGTCCCTCCAGCGGGGGGGGAGGCACAGATACGCAGTATTTT	CASSPSSGGGGTDTQYF
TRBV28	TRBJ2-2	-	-	TGTGCCAGCAGGAGGAGGAACACCGGGGAGCTGTTTTTT	CASRRRNTGELFF
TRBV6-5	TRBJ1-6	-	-	TGTGCCAGCAGTTACCGGGGCTCACCCCTCCACTTT	CASSYRGSPLHF
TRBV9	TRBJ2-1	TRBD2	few	TGTGCCAGCAGCGGCGGGGGCTCCTACAATGAGCAGTTCTTC	CASSGGGSYNEQFF
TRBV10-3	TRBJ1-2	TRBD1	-	TGTGCCATCAGTTCAGGGGGCGGGAGTGGCTACACCTTC	CAISSGGGSGYTF
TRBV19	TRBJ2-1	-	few	TGTGCCAGTAGTATACAAGGGAAGAGTGAGCAGTTCTTC	CASSIQGKSEQFF
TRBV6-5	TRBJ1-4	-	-	TGTGCCAGCAGTTACTCGTGGCGGGGGGGAGGGGAAAAACTGTTTTTT	CASSYSWRGGGEKLFF
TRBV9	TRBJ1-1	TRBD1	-	TGTGCCAGCAGCCCAGACAGGGGCACTGAAGCTTTCTTT	CASSPDRGTEAFF
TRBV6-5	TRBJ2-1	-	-	TGTGCCAGCAGTAATGGGGGTGAGCAGTTCTTC	CASSNGGEQFF
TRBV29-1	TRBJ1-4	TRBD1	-	TGCAGCGGTAAAGGGGGCGAAAAACTGTTTTTT	CSGKGGEKLFF
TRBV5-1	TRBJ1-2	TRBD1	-	TGCGCCAGCAGCTGGGGACAGCCCGAGGGCTACACCTTC	CASSWGQPEGYTF